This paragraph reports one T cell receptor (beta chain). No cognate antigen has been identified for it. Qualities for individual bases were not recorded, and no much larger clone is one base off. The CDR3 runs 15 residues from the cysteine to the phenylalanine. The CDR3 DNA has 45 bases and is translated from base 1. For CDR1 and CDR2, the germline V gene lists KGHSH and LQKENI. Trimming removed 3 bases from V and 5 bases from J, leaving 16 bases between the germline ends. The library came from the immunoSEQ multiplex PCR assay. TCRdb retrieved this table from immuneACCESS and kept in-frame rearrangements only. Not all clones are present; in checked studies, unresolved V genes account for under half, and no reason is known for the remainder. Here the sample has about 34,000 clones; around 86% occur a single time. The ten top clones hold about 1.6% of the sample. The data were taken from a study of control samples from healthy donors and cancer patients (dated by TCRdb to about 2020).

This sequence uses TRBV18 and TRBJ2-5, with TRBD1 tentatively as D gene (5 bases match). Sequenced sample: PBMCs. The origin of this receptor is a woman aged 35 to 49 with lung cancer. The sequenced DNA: TGTGCCAGCTCACCGAATTGGGGCTTGGGGGAGACCCAGTACTTC. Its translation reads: CASSPNWGLGETQYF.